One and the same sample provided the 32 T cell receptor beta chains below, sequenced in a study of neurological immune-mediated disorders. Each CDR3 protein gets one entry after TCRdb re-called the 5' RACE reads with MiXCR. The data contain 55,000 to 65,000 distinct CDR3 sequences, approximately 3.7% of them singletons. The specimen sequenced was PBMCs. These TCRs come from a woman between 45 and 60 years old with multiple sclerosis.

This clonotype was picked up many times. This sequence joins TRBV3-1 and TRBJ2-2; the D gene is possibly TRBD1 (6 bases). CDR3 length equals 15 residues. The V and J ends lost 1 base and 2 bases respectively, with 8 bases between them. Germline assignment: CDR1 LGHDT and CDR2 YNNKEL (reference sequence). As DNA, the CDR3 is TGTGCCAGCAGCCAAGGGGGGCCTAACACCGGGGAGCTGTTTTTT. This gives the protein CASSQGGPNTGELFF. The full variable domain, with the rest looked up from reference TRBV3-1 and TRBJ2-2, is DTAVSQTPKYLVTQMGNDKSIKCEQNLGHDTMYWYKQDSKKFLKIMFSYNNKELIINETVPNRFSPKSPDKAHLNLHINSLELGDSAVYFCASSQGGPNTGELFFGEGSRLTVL.

This clonotype came up many times. This rearrangement joins TRBV3-1 to TRBJ1-5; no clear D. V was trimmed by 4 bases and J by 0 bases, leaving 7 bases between them. Germline V CDR1 and CDR2: LGHDT, YNNKEL (reference sequence). CDR3 size: 14 residues. CDR3 region: CASSLGHSNQPQHF. CDR3 nucleotides: TGTGCCAGCAGCCTCGGCCATAGCAATCAGCCCCAGCATTTT.

This clonotype was seen repeatedly, ten times or more. V is TRBV29-1 and J is TRBJ2-3; D is undetermined. Germline CDR1 and CDR2: SQVTM and ANQGSEA. The V end was cut by 5 bases, the J end by 0 bases, with 6 bases between. The CDR3 loop spans 12 amino acids. The CDR3 is CSVRLSTDTQYF. In DNA, the CDR3 is TGCAGCGTTAGACTCAGCACAGATACGCAGTATTTT.

This clonotype was counted ten times or more. The chain carries TRBV20-1 and TRBJ1-2; possibly TRBD1 for D (5 bases). V was cut by 6 bases and J by 8 bases, with 13 bases left in between. Germline-derived CDR1 and CDR2 are DFQATT and SNEGSKA (reference sequence). The CDR3 totals 11 residues. DNA of the CDR3: TGCAGTGCGACCGGGACGGAAGGCTACACCTTC. Protein product: CSATGTEGYTF.

This clonotype appeared many times. This sequence joins TRBV5-8 and TRBJ2-5, with D perhaps matching TRBD1 (6 bases). Trimming took off 4 bases at V and 1 base at J, with 11 bases between the two ends. The CDR3 totals 14 residues. Looked up from germline, CDR1 is SGHTS and CDR2 is YDEGEE. CDR3 sequence reads: CASSPGHIQETQYF. CDR3 nucleotide sequence: TGTGCCAGCAGCCCGGGACACATCCAAGAGACCCAGTACTTC.

This clonotype was observed many times. The V gene is TRBV4-3, the J gene TRBJ1-2, with D possibly TRBD1 on 6 matching bases. Per the germline V gene, CDR1 is LGHNA and CDR2 is YSLEER. Trimming pared 3 bases from V and 4 bases from J, leaving 15 bases between. The CDR3 contains 15 residues. The CDR3 DNA sequence: TGCGCCAGCAGCCACGGGACAACACTTTCCTATGGCTACACCTTC. This codes for CASSHGTTLSYGYTF.

In its sample, this clonotype was seen many times. This sequence joins TRBV7-9 and TRBJ2-1; no definite D call. Looked up from germline, CDR1 is SEHNR and CDR2 is FQNEAQ (reference sequence). Trimming took off 2 bases at V and 2 bases at J, with 7 bases between the two ends. The CDR3 sequence is 14 residues long. For the CDR3, the DNA is TGTGCCAGCAGCTTATCCGGGCCCTACAATGAGCAGTTCTTC. This codes for CASSLSGPYNEQFF. Together with reference TRBV7-9 and TRBJ2-1, the CDR3 gives the full variable domain: DTGVSQNPRHKITKRGQNVTFRCDPISEHNRLYWYRQTLGQGPEFLTYFQNEAQLEKSRLLSDRFSAERPKGSFSTLEIQRTEQGDSAMYLCASSLSGPYNEQFFGPGTRLTVL.

This clonotype has a count of ten or more. The chain uses TRBV5-1 and TRBJ1-4, with D hard to call. Germline V gene sequence: CDR1 SGHRS, CDR2 YFSETQ. With 4 bases removed from V and 5 bases from J, the gap between germline ends came to 12 bases. The length of the CDR3 is 14 residues. DNA of the CDR3: TGCGCCAGCAGCCTCAATGGGTGGAATGAAAAACTGTTTTTT. It is translated as CASSLNGWNEKLFF.

The table lists this clonotype with many counts. The chain employs TRBV5-1 and TRBJ2-2; unclear D gene. The CDR3 is 16 residues long. Germline V gene sequence: CDR1 SGHRS, CDR2 YFSETQ. Trimming removed 0 bases from V and 0 bases from J, with 9 bases in between. CDR3 protein: CASSLVGQANTGELFF. The CDR3 DNA reads TGCGCCAGCAGCTTGGTTGGGCAGGCGAACACCGGGGAGCTGTTTTTT.

Judged by abundance, this clonotype is medium-sized. V usage is TRBV3-2 and J usage is TRBJ2-2. TRBV3-2 constitutes a pseudogene. The CDR3 extends over 11 amino acids. DNA of the CDR3: TGTGCCAGCAGCTCCAGGGGGGAGCTGTTTTTT. It specifies CASSSRGELFF.

As for this clonotype: The junction departs from the called germline gene at one end, perhaps through a read error. The chain couples TRBV6-2 or TRBV6-3 to TRBJ1-5, with D uncertain. CDR1 is MNHEY and CDR2 is SVGEGT in the germline V gene. This CDR3 is built from 11 residues. CDR3: CASSYGSSSNF. CDR3 in DNA: TGTGCCAGCAGTTACGGCAGTAGCTCCAATTTT.

This clonotype was counted ten times or more. The chain recombines TRBV2 with TRBJ2-7; D is unresolved. V was trimmed by 8 bases and J by 3 bases, leaving 11 bases between them. CDR1 SNHLY and CDR2 FYNNEI come from the germline V gene. This CDR3 region has 12 residues. CDR3 sequence (DNA): TGTGCCAGCGGATGGGATCTCTACGAGCAGTACTTC. This sequence encodes CASGWDLYEQYF.

This clonotype appeared many times. The chain uses TRBV10-3 and TRBJ1-3; possibly TRBD1 for D (6 bases). CDR3 length equals 14 residues. Trimming left V 6 bases short and J 4 bases short, with 13 bases between. Per the germline V gene, CDR1 is ENHRY and CDR2 is SYGVKD. The DNA of the CDR3 is TGTGCCATCAGCGACGGGGGCCGAGGAAACACCATATATTTT. Amino acid sequence: CAISDGGRGNTIYF.

This clonotype came up many times. The V and J genes are TRBV10-3 and TRBJ2-2, with a possible D match to TRBD1 (6 bases). Trimming removed 10 bases at V and 0 bases at J, with 24 bases between. The CDR3 consists of 18 residues. The germline CDR1 and CDR2 sequences are ENHRY and SYGVKD. The CDR3 region is CATRGYTQGPSNTGELFF. The CDR3 DNA reads TGTGCCACCCGTGGATATACACAGGGACCGTCGAACACCGGGGAGCTGTTTTTT.

This clonotype has ten or more counts. J is TRBJ1-1 and V is TRBV3-1, with a possible D match to TRBD1 (6 bases). This CDR3 is 12 amino acids long. Trimming took 3 bases from V and 8 from J, leaving 10 bases between them. CDR1 and CDR2 (germline): LGHDT, YNNKEL (reference sequence). The CDR3 loop is CASSHPQGEAFF. The CDR3 DNA sequence: TGTGCCAGCAGCCACCCTCAGGGGGAAGCTTTCTTT.

This clonotype was observed many times. The rearrangement joins TRBV12-3 or TRBV12-4 to TRBJ2-3; tentative D call: TRBD1 (6 bases). The CDR3 length is 15 residues. Between the trimmed V and J ends, which lost 3 bases and 5 bases, there was a span of 15 bases. CDR3 region: CASSLMGARGDTQYF. The CDR3 nucleotides are TGTGCCAGCAGTTTGATGGGGGCGAGAGGAGATACGCAGTATTTT.

This clonotype has a count of ten or more. Here the CDR3 omits its conserved ending phenylalanine or tryptophan, so a read error is the likely source. The chain recombines TRBV29-1 with TRBJ1-4, with a weak D call TRBD1 (6 bases). Germline loops: CDR1 SQVTM, CDR2 ANQGSEA. The CDR3 is made up of 12 amino acids. CDR3 bases: TGCAGCGTTCGGGACACTAGTGAAAAACTGTTTAAT. It codes for CSVRDTSEKLFN.

This clonotype was seen at least ten times. The V call is TRBV2, the J call TRBJ1-6, with 12 bases identical to TRBD1. V trimming: 4 bases; J trimming: 12 bases; junction bases outside the gene matches: 7. The CDR3 runs 15 residues. Per the germline V gene, CDR1 is SNHLY and CDR2 is FYNNEI. CDR3: CASSVTGQGAEPLHF. CDR3 nucleotides: TGTGCCAGCAGTGTGACGGGACAGGGGGCTGAACCCCTCCACTTT.

Ten or more counts support this clonotype. The rearrangement links TRBV20-1 to TRBJ2-1, with 12 bases identical to TRBD2. The CDR3 is made up of 14 amino acids. J lost 4 bases, V lost 6 bases, and 4 bases had no gene match. Germline-derived CDR1 and CDR2 are DFQATT and SNEGSKA (reference sequence). CDR3 loop: CSAWTSGTYNEQFF. The CDR3 DNA is TGCAGTGCCTGGACTAGCGGGACTTACAATGAGCAGTTCTTC.

The chain has TRBV29-1 and TRBJ1-2; D is unresolved. The CDR3 runs to 15 residues. Trimming left V 7 bases short and J 7 bases short, with 25 bases between. Germline V gene data show CDR1 as SQVTM and CDR2 as ANQGSEA. CDR3 in DNA: TGCAGCGCTGCTCGGCAGAGAAGTGTGTTTGGTGGCTACACCTTC. This encodes CSAARQRSVFGGYTF.

This clonotype occurred many times. The chain carries TRBV5-6 and TRBJ1-3; D not resolved. V lost 8 bases and J 1 base, leaving 7 bases between the germline ends. CDR3 length equals 12 residues. Germline values: CDR1 SGHDT, CDR2 YYEEEE. CDR3 in amino acids: CASSRSGNTIYF. As DNA, the CDR3 is TGTGCCAGTTCAAGGTCTGGAAACACCATATATTTT.

Ten or more counts support this clonotype. The chain employs TRBV5-1 and TRBJ2-7, with D possibly being TRBD1 (9 bases). Trimming took off 2 bases at V and 3 bases at J, with 21 bases between the two ends. Germline-derived CDR1 and CDR2 are SGHRS and YFSETQ. The CDR3 covers 17 residues. CDR3 sequence (DNA): TGCGCCAGCAGCTTATCGGGACAGGGAGCGGGAGACTACGAGCAGTACTTC. Translated: CASSLSGQGAGDYEQYF.

This clonotype has at least ten counts. The chain is built from TRBV2 and TRBJ1-5; TRBD1 agrees at 10 bases. The CDR3 extends over 15 amino acids. Germline CDR1 reads SNHLY; CDR2 reads FYNNEI. V dropped 3 bases and J dropped 6; count of bases not matched to a gene: 5. CDR3 in DNA: TGTGCCAGCAGTGATGACAGGGGGCAGGGTCAGCCCCAGCATTTT. This sequence encodes CASSDDRGQGQPQHF.

This clonotype was counted at least ten times. This chain joins TRBV5-6 and TRBJ1-5, with 9 nucleotides matching TRBD1. The V gene end was trimmed by 4 bases and the J gene end by 6 bases; junction bases not matched to a gene: 5. CDR1 is SGHDT and CDR2 is YYEEEE in the germline V gene. The CDR3 runs 14 residues. Here the CDR3 reads CASSPGQGGQPQHF. The DNA for the CDR3 is TGTGCCAGCAGCCCGGGACAGGGTGGTCAGCCCCAGCATTTT. The full variable domain, rest sourced from reference TRBV5-6 and TRBJ1-5, is DAGVTQSPTHLIKTRGQQVTLRCSPKSGHDTVSWYQQALGQGPQFIFQYYEEEERQRGNFPDRFSGHQFPNYSSELNVNALLLGDSALYLCASSPGQGGQPQHFGDGTRLSIL.

There are many counts of this clonotype. The gene calls are TRBV7-2 and TRBJ2-2; possibly TRBD2 for D (5 bases). The CDR3 runs to 14 residues. In germline, CDR1 is SGHTA, CDR2 FQGNSA. The V gene lost 3 bases and the J gene lost 3 bases, with 8 bases spanning the gap. CDR3 bases: TGTGCCAGCAGCTTTTTGCGGGACACCGGGGAGCTGTTTTTT. Translating it yields CASSFLRDTGELFF. Looking up the rest from reference TRBV7-2 and TRBJ2-2 gives the full variable domain: GAGVSQSPSNKVTEKGKDVELRCDPISGHTALYWYRQSLGQGLEFLIYFQGNSAPDKSGLPSDRFSAERTGGSVSTLTIQRTQQEDSAVYLCASSFLRDTGELFFGEGSRLTVL.

This clonotype showed up many times. The chain couples TRBV5-5 to TRBJ2-7, with 8 bases fitting TRBD1. The CDR3 has 15 amino acids. The V gene's germline CDR1 is SGHKS and CDR2 YYEKEE (reference sequence). V gave up 3 bases and J gave up 0 bases; unmatched junction bases: 5. The CDR3 DNA reads as TGTGCCAGCAGCTGGGGACAGGACAGCTCCTACGAGCAGTACTTC. As protein: CASSWGQDSSYEQYF.

About this clonotype: This could be a read error, since a much larger clone is one nucleotide away. Without the conserved terminal phenylalanine or tryptophan, this CDR3 likely stems from a read error. V and J are TRBV24-1 and TRBJ2-3; 10 positions agree with TRBD1. The J segment lost 7 bases and the V segment lost 7 bases, leaving 7 bases of the junction unmatched. The germline V gene encodes CDR1 KGHDR and CDR2 SFDVKD. The CDR3 sequence is 14 residues long. CDR3 residues: CATSRTGGENTQYL. In DNA form, the CDR3 reads TGTGCCACCAGCAGGACAGGGGGTGAAAATACGCAGTATCTT.

The gene calls are TRBV18 and TRBJ2-1; 7 positions match TRBD1. The CDR3 consists of 14 residues. The J segment lost 9 bases and the V segment lost 4 bases, leaving 9 bases of the junction unmatched. The germline gives CDR1 KGHSH, CDR2 LQKENI. CDR3 region: CASSQGKGAAEQFF. The CDR3 DNA sequence: TGTGCCAGCTCACAGGGAAAGGGGGCGGCTGAGCAGTTCTTC.

This clonotype was recorded many times. The rearrangement links TRBV10-3 to TRBJ1-1; D is undetermined. V was trimmed by 10 bases and J by 0 bases, leaving 12 bases between them. CDR3 length: 13 amino acids. CDR1 and CDR2 from the germline V gene are ENHRY and SYGVKD. CDR3 DNA: TGTGCCAGCGGAAGGGCCATGAACACTGAAGCTTTCTTT. This encodes CASGRAMNTEAFF.

This clonotype was picked up many times. The chain couples TRBV7-2 to TRBJ2-1; 8 bases align to TRBD2. The CDR3 totals 14 residues. Germline V gene data show CDR1 as SGHTA and CDR2 as FQGNSA. After removal of 5 bases from V and 6 bases from J, the junction contained 6 bases not matched to a gene. The CDR3 nucleotides are TGTGCCAGCAGCGTCGGGACTAGGGGCAATGAGCAGTTCTTC. Translation: CASSVGTRGNEQFF.

The sample holds many counts of this clonotype. J is TRBJ2-2 and V is TRBV5-1; TRBD1 aligns across 7 bases. V lost 2 bases and J lost 2; bases outside the gene matches: 6. CDR3 size: 16 residues. The germline CDR1 and CDR2 sequences are SGHRS and YFSETQ. The CDR3 is CASSLPRDSNTGELFF. CDR3 DNA: TGCGCCAGCAGCTTACCCCGGGACAGCAACACCGGGGAGCTGTTTTTT.

The sample holds many counts of this clonotype. The V gene is TRBV5-1, the J gene TRBJ1-5, with D perhaps matching TRBD1 (6 bases). The germline V and J ends were trimmed by 0 bases and 5 bases, with 9 bases remaining between them. This CDR3 region has 14 residues. CDR1 is SGHRS and CDR2 is YFSETQ in the germline V gene. CDR3 in amino acids: CASSLGGGDQPQHF. The CDR3 DNA reads as TGCGCCAGCAGCTTGGGGGGGGGCGATCAGCCCCAGCATTTT.